Described below is a single T cell receptor beta chain sequence and its context. Its antigen is not known. This record belongs to a study of radiotherapy plus CTLA-4 blockade in lung cancer. General observations from the study: Blood saw expansion of tumor-derived TCR clones after radiotherapy plus ipilimumab.

Profiled with immunoSEQ multiplex PCR; TCRdb holds only in-frame clones, not every one. The sample lists some 70,000 clones; 79% were seen once. Patients with chemo-refractory metastatic non-small-cell lung cancer received focal radiation plus CTLA-4 blockade with ipilimumab. V was trimmed by 5 bases and J by 3 bases, leaving 5 bases between them. This CDR3 comprises 11 residues. Germline V gene sequence: CDR1 SGHVS, CDR2 FQNEAQ. The genes are TRBV7-8 and TRBJ2-7; no clear D. The sequencing used peripheral blood, collected from a patient treated with radiotherapy plus ipilimumab. The TCR sequence derives from a human donor with non-small cell lung cancer who had a complete response to radiotherapy plus ipilimumab. The CDR3 reads CASSLHYEQYF. For the CDR3, the DNA is TGTGCCAGCAGCCTCCACTACGAGCAGTACTTC.